This is a list of T cell receptor beta chains from one sample in a study of T-cell reconstitution after alpha-beta-depleted transplantation in children. Using its own MiXCR run on the PCR reads, TCRdb lists one record per CDR3 protein. In the table there are over 550,000 distinct CDR3 sequences, roughly a tenth of which are singletons. Sequenced here: PBMCs from the stem cell graft donor, sampled from the stem cell graft. The receptors stem from a human donor who donated a stem cell graft to a child with acute myeloid leukemia. Both conserved end residues are trimmed from each CDR3.

V | CDR3
TRBV7-2 | ASSLVGWLAGGEQY
TRBV7-2 | ASSLRQGVGANVLT
TRBV20-1 | CSARGKNQPQH
TRBV7-2 | ASSFHGRDTQY
TRBV30 | AHSTGSPPDTQY
TRBV30 | AWSVEVAGELF
TRBV5-1 | ASSSPHRQSNTEAF
TRBV9 | ASSVGTKGNEQF
TRBV7-3 | ASSSLAITDTQY
TRBV25-1 | ASRGTPGEQY
TRBV20-1 | SARPRGVAADEQF
TRBV2 | ASSEARTGTGEQY
TRBV5-5 | ASSLSPVETQY
TRBV20-1 | SARDLASDTQY
TRBV20-1 | SARDALGGELF
TRBV15 | ATYQFGGSGNTIY
TRBV29-1 | SVGGGVREQF
TRBV7-3 | ASSSRTGGAGELF
TRBV5-1 | ASSLDPGLAGEGQETQY
TRBV12-3/TRBV12-4 | ASSTGLETQY
TRBV20-1 | SAIPGGRTDTQY
TRBV3-1 | ASSQGRVSEQF
TRBV19 | ASSVGQGRPNEQF
TRBV20-1 | SARQPGLYGYT
TRBV5-1 | ASSLGLAIDQPQH
TRBV5-1 | ASSRDLAGLDNEQF
TRBV6-5 | ASSYSMGGPYEQY
TRBV11-2 | ASSLTSGRASNTYEQY
TRBV29-1 | SVSGLAGVGETQY
TRBV18 | ASSPRRQGWDTEAF
TRBV5-1 | ASSGMGQGAPWATEAF
TRBV28 | ASSLVGDGNIQY
TRBV6-2/TRBV6-3 | AHGVAVYNEQF